This TCR beta chain appears in the sequencing data of a study of blood T cell repertoires in COVID-19. Study at large: The samples span acute and convalescent COVID-19 from the United States, Italy and Spain. PBMCs, B-cell-depleted T cells, or T cells were the source of the cDNA or gDNA that made up the material.

Per the study methods: Reference gene primer amplification gave estimated nucleated cell counts. The protocol was immunoSEQ multiplex PCR, while the TCRdb copy is restricted to in-frame clones and leaves out a portion. D and trimming were read from the DNA, whereas the V and J calls and clone size are those reported in that table. This table holds around 200,000 clones, approximately 86% found once. The TCR originated in a man in his forties or fifties with active or convalescent COVID-19. Sequenced material: peripheral blood.

As DNA, the CDR3 is TGTGCCAGCAGCCCGACACAACACTCTGGAAACACCATATATTTT. The encoded protein is CASSPTQHSGNTIYF. This chain links TRBV6-5 with TRBJ1-3, with no clear D. The germline V gene encodes CDR1 MNHEY and CDR2 SVGAGI. The V and J ends lost 6 bases and 0 bases respectively, with 12 bases between them. The CDR3 contains 15 residues.